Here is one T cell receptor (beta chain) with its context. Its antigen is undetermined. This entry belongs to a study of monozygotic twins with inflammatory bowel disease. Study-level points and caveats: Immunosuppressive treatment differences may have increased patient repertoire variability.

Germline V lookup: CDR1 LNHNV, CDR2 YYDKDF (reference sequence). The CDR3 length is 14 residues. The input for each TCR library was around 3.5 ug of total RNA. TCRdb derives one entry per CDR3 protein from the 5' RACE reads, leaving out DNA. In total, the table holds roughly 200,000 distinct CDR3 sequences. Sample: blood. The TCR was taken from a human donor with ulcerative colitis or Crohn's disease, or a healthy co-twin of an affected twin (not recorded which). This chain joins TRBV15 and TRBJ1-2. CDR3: CATSRDSFNYGYTF.